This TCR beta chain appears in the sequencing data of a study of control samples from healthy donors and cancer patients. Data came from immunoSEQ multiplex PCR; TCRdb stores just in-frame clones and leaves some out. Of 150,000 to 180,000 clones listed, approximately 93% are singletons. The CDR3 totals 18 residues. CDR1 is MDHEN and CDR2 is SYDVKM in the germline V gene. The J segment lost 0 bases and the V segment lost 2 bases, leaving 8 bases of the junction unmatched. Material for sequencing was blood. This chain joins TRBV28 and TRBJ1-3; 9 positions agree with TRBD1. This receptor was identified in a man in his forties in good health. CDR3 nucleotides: TGTGCCAGCAGTTTAAGGTGGGGGACAGGGCGCTCTGGAAACACCATATATTTT. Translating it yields CASSLRWGTGRSGNTIYF.